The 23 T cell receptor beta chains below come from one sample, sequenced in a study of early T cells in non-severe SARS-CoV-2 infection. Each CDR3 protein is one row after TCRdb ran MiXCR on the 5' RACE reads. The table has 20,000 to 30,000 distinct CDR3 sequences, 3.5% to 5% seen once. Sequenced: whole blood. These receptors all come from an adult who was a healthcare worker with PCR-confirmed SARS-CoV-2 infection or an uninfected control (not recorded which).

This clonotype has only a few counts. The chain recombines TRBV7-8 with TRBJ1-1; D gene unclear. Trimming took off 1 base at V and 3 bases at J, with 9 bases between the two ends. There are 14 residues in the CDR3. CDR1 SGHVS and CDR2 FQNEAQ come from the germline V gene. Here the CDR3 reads CASSLEGADTEAFF. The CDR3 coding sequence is TGTGCCAGCAGCTTAGAGGGTGCTGACACTGAAGCTTTCTTT.

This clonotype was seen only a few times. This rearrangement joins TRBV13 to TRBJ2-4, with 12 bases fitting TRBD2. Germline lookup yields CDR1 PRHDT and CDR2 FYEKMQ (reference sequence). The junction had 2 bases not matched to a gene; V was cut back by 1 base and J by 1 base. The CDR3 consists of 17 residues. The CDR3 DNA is TGTGCCAGCAGCTTAGAGGGGACTAGCGGGGCCAAAAACATTCAGTACTTC. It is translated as CASSLEGTSGAKNIQYF.

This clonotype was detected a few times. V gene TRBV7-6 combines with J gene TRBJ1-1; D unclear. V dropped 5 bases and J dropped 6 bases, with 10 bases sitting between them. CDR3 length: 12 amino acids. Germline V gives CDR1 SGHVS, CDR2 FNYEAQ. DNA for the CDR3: TGTGCCAGCAGCCCGGGTGGGGCTGAAGCTTTCTTT. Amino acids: CASSPGGAEAFF.

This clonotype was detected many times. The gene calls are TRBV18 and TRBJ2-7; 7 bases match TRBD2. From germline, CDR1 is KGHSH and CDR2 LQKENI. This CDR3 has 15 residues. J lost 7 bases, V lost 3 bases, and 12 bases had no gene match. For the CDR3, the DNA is TGTGCCAGCTCACCCACGGCTGCGGGAGAGGAAGAGCAGTACTTC. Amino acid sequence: CASSPTAAGEEEQYF.

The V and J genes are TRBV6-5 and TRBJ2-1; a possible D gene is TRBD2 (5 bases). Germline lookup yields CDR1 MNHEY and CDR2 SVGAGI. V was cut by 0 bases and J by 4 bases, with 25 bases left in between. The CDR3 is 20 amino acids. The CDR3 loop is CASSYSIRGWPDRGYNEQFF. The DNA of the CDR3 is TGTGCCAGCAGTTACTCGATTAGAGGATGGCCGGACCGAGGGTACAATGAGCAGTTCTTC.

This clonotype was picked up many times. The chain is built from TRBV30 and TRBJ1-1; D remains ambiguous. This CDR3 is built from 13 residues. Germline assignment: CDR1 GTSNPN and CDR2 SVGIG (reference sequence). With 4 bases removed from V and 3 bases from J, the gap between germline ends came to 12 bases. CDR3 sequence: CAWTPGSYTEAFF. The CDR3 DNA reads TGTGCCTGGACCCCAGGCAGTTACACTGAAGCTTTCTTT.

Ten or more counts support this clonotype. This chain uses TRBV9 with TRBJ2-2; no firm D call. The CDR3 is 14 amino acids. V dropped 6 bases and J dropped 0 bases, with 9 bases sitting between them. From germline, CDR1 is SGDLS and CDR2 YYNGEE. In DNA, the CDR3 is TGTGCCAGCACAAAGTTCGCGAACACCGGGGAGCTGTTTTTT. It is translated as CASTKFANTGELFF.

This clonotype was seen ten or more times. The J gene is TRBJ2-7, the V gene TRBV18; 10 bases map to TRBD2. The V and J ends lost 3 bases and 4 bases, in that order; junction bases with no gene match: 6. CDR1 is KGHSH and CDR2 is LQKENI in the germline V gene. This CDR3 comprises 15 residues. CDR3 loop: CASSPSGREVYEQYF. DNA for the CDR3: TGTGCCAGCTCACCCAGCGGGAGGGAGGTTTACGAGCAGTACTTC. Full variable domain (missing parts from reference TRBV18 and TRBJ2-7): NAGVMQNPRHLVRRRGQEARLRCSPMKGHSHVYWYRQLPEEGLKFMVYLQKENIIDESGMPKERFSAEFPKEGPSILRIQQVVRGDSAAYFCASSPSGREVYEQYFGPGTRLTVT.

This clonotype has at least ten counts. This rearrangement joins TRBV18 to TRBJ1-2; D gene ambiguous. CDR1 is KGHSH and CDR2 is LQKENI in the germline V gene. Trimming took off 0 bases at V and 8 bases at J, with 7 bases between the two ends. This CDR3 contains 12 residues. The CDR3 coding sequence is TGTGCCAGCTCACCACCCGGAGAAGGCTACACCTTC. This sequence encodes CASSPPGEGYTF.

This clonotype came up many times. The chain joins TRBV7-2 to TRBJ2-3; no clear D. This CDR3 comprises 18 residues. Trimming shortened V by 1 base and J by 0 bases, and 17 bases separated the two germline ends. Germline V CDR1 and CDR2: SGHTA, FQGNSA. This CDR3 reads CASSLGARTHTSTDTQYF. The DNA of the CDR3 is TGTGCCAGCAGCTTAGGAGCACGGACCCATACGAGCACAGATACGCAGTATTTT.

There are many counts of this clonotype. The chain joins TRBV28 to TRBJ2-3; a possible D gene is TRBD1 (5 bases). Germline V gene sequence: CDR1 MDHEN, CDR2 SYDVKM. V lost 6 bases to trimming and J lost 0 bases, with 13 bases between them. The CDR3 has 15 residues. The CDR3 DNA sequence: TGTGCCAGCAGACTCGACAGAACTAGCACAGATACGCAGTATTTT. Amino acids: CASRLDRTSTDTQYF.

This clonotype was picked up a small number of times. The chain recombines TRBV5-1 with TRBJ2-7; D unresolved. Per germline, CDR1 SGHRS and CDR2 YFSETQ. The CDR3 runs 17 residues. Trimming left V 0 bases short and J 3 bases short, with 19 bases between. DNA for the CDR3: TGCGCCAGCAGCTTGGTAGGTGGGCCGGCTCGTAACTACGAGCAGTACTTC. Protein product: CASSLVGGPARNYEQYF.

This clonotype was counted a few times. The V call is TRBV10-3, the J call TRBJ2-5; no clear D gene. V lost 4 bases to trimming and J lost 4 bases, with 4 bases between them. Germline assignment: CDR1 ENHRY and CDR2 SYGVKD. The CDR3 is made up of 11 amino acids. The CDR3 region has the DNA TGTGCCATCAGTGGGGGAGAGACCCAGTACTTC. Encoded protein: CAISGGETQYF.

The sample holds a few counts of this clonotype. The CDR3 spells CASSSSGRITGELFF. In nucleotides, the CDR3 is TGTGCCAGCAGTTCTAGCGGGAGGATCACCGGGGAGCTGTTTTTT. The chain joins TRBV27 to TRBJ2-2, with TRBD2 matching 11 bases. This CDR3 comprises 15 residues. V lost 4 bases and J lost 4; bases outside the gene matches: 2. CDR1 is MNHEY, CDR2 SMNVEV, per germline (reference sequence).

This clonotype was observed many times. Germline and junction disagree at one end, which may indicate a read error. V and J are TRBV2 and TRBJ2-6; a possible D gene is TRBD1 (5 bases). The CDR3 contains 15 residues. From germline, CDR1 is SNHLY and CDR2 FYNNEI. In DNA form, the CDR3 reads TGTGCCAGCAGTATACACCCCTCTGGGGCCAACGTCCTGATTTTC. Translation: CASSIHPSGANVLIF.

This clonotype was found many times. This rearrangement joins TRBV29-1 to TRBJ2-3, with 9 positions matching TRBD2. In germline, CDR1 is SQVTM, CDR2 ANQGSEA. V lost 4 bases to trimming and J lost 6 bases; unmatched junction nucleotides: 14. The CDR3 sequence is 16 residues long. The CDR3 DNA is TGCAGCGTTGTTCACACCGGGACTAGCCCCCGGGATACGCAGTATTTT. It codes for CSVVHTGTSPRDTQYF.

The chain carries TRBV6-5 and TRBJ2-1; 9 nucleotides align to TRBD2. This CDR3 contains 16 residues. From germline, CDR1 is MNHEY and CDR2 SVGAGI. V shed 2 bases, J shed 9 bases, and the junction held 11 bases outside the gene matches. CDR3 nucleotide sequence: TGTGCCAGCAGTTACGGCAGGATGGGGCGGGGGGGTGAGCAGTTCTTC. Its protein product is CASSYGRMGRGGEQFF.

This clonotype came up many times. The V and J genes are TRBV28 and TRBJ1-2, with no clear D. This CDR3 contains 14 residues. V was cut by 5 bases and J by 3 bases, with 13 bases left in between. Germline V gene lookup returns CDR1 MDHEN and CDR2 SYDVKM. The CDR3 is CASSPGRKHYGYTF. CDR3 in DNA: TGTGCCAGCAGTCCCGGAAGAAAGCACTATGGCTACACCTTC.

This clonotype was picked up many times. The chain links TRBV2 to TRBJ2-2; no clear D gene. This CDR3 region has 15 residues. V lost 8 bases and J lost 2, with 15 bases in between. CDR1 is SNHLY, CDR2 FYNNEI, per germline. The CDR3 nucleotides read TGTGCCAGCCGCGAAGCCGTACAAAACACCGGGGAGCTGTTTTTT. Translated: CASREAVQNTGELFF.

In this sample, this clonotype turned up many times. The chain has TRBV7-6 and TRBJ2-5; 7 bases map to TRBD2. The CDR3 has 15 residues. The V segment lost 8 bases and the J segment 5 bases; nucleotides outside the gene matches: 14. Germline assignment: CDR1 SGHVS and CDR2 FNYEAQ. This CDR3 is CASCLAAGRWETQYF. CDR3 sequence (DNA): TGTGCCAGCTGTCTAGCGGCGGGACGGTGGGAGACCCAGTACTTC.

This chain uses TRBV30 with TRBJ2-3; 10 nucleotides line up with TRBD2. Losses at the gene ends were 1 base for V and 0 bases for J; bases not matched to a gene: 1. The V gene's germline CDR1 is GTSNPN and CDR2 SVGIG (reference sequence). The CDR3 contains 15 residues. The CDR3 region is CAWSELAGSTDTQYF. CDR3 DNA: TGTGCCTGGAGTGAACTAGCGGGGAGCACAGATACGCAGTATTTT.

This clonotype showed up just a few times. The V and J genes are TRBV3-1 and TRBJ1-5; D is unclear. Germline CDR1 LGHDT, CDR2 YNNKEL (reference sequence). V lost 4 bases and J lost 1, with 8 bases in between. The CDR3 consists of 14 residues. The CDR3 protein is CASSPGVSNQPQHF. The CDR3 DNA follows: TGTGCCAGCAGCCCCGGGGTAAGCAATCAGCCCCAGCATTTT.

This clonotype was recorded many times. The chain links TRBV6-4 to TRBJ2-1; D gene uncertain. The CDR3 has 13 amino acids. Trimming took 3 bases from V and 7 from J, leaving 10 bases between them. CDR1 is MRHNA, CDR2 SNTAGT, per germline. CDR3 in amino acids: CASSESTTNEQFF. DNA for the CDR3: TGTGCCAGCAGTGAGAGTACGACTAATGAGCAGTTCTTC.